The 31 T cell receptor beta chains in this list originate from one sample, sequenced in a study of T-cell memory formation after mild COVID-19. In TCRdb, the 5' RACE reads were re-called with MiXCR into one record per CDR3 protein. The sample lists around 150,000 distinct CDR3 sequences; roughly 15% were seen once. The sample taken for sequencing was PBMCs or a T cell subset sorted from them (not recorded which). Receptors originate from an adult woman who had mild COVID-19 (a few samples of this study predate the infection). Cell type and time point are not known.

This clonotype appeared a few times. The genes are TRBV7-9 and TRBJ2-5; 9 bases line up with TRBD2. The CDR3 is 14 amino acids. CDR1 and CDR2 (germline): SEHNR, FQNEAQ (reference sequence). V lost 4 bases and J lost 5; bases outside the gene matches: 5. As DNA, the CDR3 is TGTGCCAGCAGCTGGGGACTAGCTGGGGAGACCCAGTACTTC. It codes for CASSWGLAGETQYF.

This sequence joins TRBV4-1 and TRBJ2-5; D not certain. With 0 bases removed from V and 2 bases from J, the gap between germline ends came to 7 bases. CDR1 and CDR2 (germline): MGHRA, YSYEKL. The CDR3 consists of 14 residues. CDR3 in DNA: TGCGCCAGCAGCCAAGAAGGTGGGCAAGAGACCCAGTACTTC. Its translation: CASSQEGGQETQYF.

This clonotype was observed a handful of times. V is TRBV13 and J is TRBJ2-1; D gene uncertain. Germline loops: CDR1 PRHDT, CDR2 FYEKMQ (reference sequence). The CDR3 is 16 residues long. V was shortened by 5 bases and J by 0 bases, with 14 bases between the two germline ends. CDR3 nucleotides: TGTGCCAGCAGCAACCGAAGGCCCCACTCCTACAATGAGCAGTTCTTC. This sequence encodes CASSNRRPHSYNEQFF.

V and J are TRBV29-1 and TRBJ2-3; D is unresolved. The V and J ends lost 3 bases and 8 bases respectively, with 6 bases between them. Germline V gene sequence: CDR1 SQVTM, CDR2 ANQGSEA. This CDR3 contains 10 residues. CDR3 loop: CSVEYSTQYF. CDR3 DNA: TGCAGCGTTGAGTATAGTACGCAGTATTTT.

This clonotype has only a few counts. The chain employs TRBV7-9 and TRBJ2-1; 7 bases line up with TRBD2. After removal of 0 bases from V and 7 bases from J, the junction contained 6 bases not matched to a gene. In germline, CDR1 is SEHNR, CDR2 FQNEAQ (reference sequence). This CDR3 contains 15 residues. The CDR3 sequence is CASSLAPSGVNEQFF. The CDR3 DNA is TGTGCCAGCAGCTTAGCCCCCAGCGGGGTTAATGAGCAGTTCTTC.

V gene TRBV7-2 combines with J gene TRBJ2-1; 10 bases map to TRBD2. V shed 5 bases, J shed 5 bases, and the junction held 6 bases outside the gene matches. The CDR3 spans 15 residues. CDR1 and CDR2 from the germline V gene are SGHTA and FQGNSA. For the CDR3, the DNA is TGTGCCAGCAGCACCGGGACTAGCGACCACAATGAGCAGTTCTTC. It yields the protein CASSTGTSDHNEQFF.

The chain joins TRBV7-2 to TRBJ2-7; possibly TRBD2 for D (5 bases). Per the germline V gene, CDR1 is SGHTA and CDR2 is FQGNSA. V lost 3 bases and J 6 bases, leaving 12 bases between the germline ends. This CDR3 has 13 residues. In DNA form, the CDR3 reads TGTGCCAGCAGCTTCCAAGGGCGGGTCGAGCAGTACTTC. Amino acid sequence: CASSFQGRVEQYF. Drawing the rest from reference TRBV7-2 and TRBJ2-7, the complete variable domain is GAGVSQSPSNKVTEKGKDVELRCDPISGHTALYWYRQSLGQGLEFLIYFQGNSAPDKSGLPSDRFSAERTGGSVSTLTIQRTQQEDSAVYLCASSFQGRVEQYFGPGTRLTVT.

In its sample, this clonotype was seen a few times. This chain connects TRBV6-2 or TRBV6-3 to TRBJ2-1; TRBD2 might be the D (6 bases). Looked up from germline, CDR1 is MNHEY and CDR2 is SVGEGT. The CDR3 totals 17 residues. Deletions cut 3 bases from V and 0 bases from J, with 15 bases between. The CDR3 DNA is TGTGCCAGCAGTTATGGCGGTCAGCGGGCCTCCTACAATGAGCAGTTCTTC. Its translation: CASSYGGQRASYNEQFF.

Only a few counts were recorded for this clonotype. The rearrangement uses TRBV6-6 and TRBJ1-5; D may be TRBD1 (5 bases). Germline V gives CDR1 MNHNY, CDR2 SVGAGI (reference sequence). V gave up 6 bases and J gave up 2 bases, with 17 bases separating them. This CDR3 contains 16 residues. The CDR3 region has the DNA TGTGCCAGCAGGACTCCCGGGACTGATGGCAATCAGCCCCAGCATTTT. Amino acid sequence: CASRTPGTDGNQPQHF.

This sequence joins TRBV28 and TRBJ2-7, with 7 bases aligning to TRBD1. The CDR3 consists of 16 residues. Germline V lookup: CDR1 MDHEN, CDR2 SYDVKM. Losses at the gene ends were 10 bases for V and 2 bases for J; bases not matched to a gene: 17. The CDR3 protein is CATRARFDRDPYEQYF. Written as DNA, the CDR3 is TGTGCCACCCGCGCCCGCTTTGACAGGGACCCCTACGAGCAGTACTTC. Variable domain in full (rest from reference TRBV28 and TRBJ2-7): DVKVTQSSRYLVKRTGEKVFLECVQDMDHENMFWYRQDPGLGLRLIYFSYDVKMKEKGDIPEGYSVSREKKERFSLILESASTNQTSMYLCATRARFDRDPYEQYFGPGTRLTVT.

The CDR3 loop is CASSPGTSGGLTDTQYF. DNA of the CDR3: TGTGCCAGCAGCCCCGGGACTAGCGGGGGGCTGACAGATACGCAGTATTTT. The J gene is TRBJ2-3, the V gene TRBV7-8; TRBD2 matches 15 bases. Germline V gene sequence: CDR1 SGHVS, CDR2 FQNEAQ. After removal of 5 bases from V and 3 bases from J, the junction contained 6 bases not matched to a gene. CDR3 length: 17 residues. The full variable domain, its missing parts supplied by reference TRBV7-8 and TRBJ2-3, is GAGVSQSPRYKVAKRGQDVALRCDPISGHVSLFWYQQALGQGPEFLTYFQNEAQLDKSGLPSDRFFAERPEGSVSTLKIQRTQQEDSAVYLCASSPGTSGGLTDTQYFGPGTRLTVL.

Ten or more counts support this clonotype. The V call is TRBV9, the J call TRBJ2-5, with a weak D call TRBD2 (6 bases). The CDR3 totals 14 residues. Deletions cut 0 bases from V and 2 bases from J, with 8 bases between. Germline V gene data show CDR1 as SGDLS and CDR2 as YYNGEE. For the CDR3, the DNA is TGTGCCAGCAGCGTAGGGACTACTCAAGAGACCCAGTACTTC. Translating gives CASSVGTTQETQYF.

This clonotype was found many times. V usage is TRBV7-9 and J usage is TRBJ2-4; D is perhaps TRBD2 (5 bases). V was pared by 6 bases and J by 8 bases, with 17 bases between. Germline values: CDR1 SEHNR, CDR2 FQNEAQ (reference sequence). The CDR3 totals 14 residues. The CDR3 DNA is TGTGCCAGCAGTTTTAATCGGAGGATTGACATTCAGTACTTC. Residues: CASSFNRRIDIQYF.

The chain links TRBV9 to TRBJ2-7; 12 positions agree with TRBD2. The J segment lost 0 bases and the V segment lost 3 bases, leaving 4 bases of the junction unmatched. The CDR3 covers 16 residues. Germline CDR1 reads SGDLS; CDR2 reads YYNGEE. The CDR3 is CASSAWTSGDSYEQYF. As DNA, the CDR3 is TGTGCCAGCAGCGCGTGGACTAGCGGGGACTCCTACGAGCAGTACTTC.

The rearrangement uses TRBV12-3 or TRBV12-4 and TRBJ1-2, with 12 positions matching TRBD1. J lost 4 bases, V lost 8 bases, and 2 bases had no gene match. The CDR3 runs 13 residues. The CDR3 sequence: CASGGQGAYGYTF. CDR3 in DNA: TGTGCCAGCGGGGGACAGGGGGCCTATGGCTACACCTTC.

The V gene is TRBV7-9, the J gene TRBJ2-1; possible D gene TRBD1, 5 bases. In germline, CDR1 is SEHNR, CDR2 FQNEAQ (reference sequence). The CDR3 length is 14 residues. The germline V and J ends were trimmed by 0 bases and 9 bases, with 12 bases remaining between them. CDR3 region: CASSLARANSEQFF. The CDR3 nucleotides read TGTGCCAGCAGCTTAGCCAGGGCGAACAGTGAGCAGTTCTTC.

Only a few counts were recorded for this clonotype. The chain has TRBV15 and TRBJ1-2; D gene unclear. V was pared by 0 bases and J by 6 bases, with 11 bases between. The CDR3 contains 14 residues. CDR1 and CDR2 (germline): LNHNV, YYDKDF (reference sequence). This CDR3 reads CATSRERLGDGYTF. CDR3 DNA sequence: TGTGCCACCAGCAGAGAGAGGCTCGGGGATGGCTACACCTTC.

The chain carries TRBV20-1 and TRBJ2-1; a weak D match, TRBD2 (5 bases). V lost 5 bases, J lost 6 bases, and 26 bases lay in between. The germline V gene encodes CDR1 DFQATT and CDR2 SNEGSKA (reference sequence). The CDR3 loop spans 17 amino acids. The DNA for the CDR3 is TGCAGTGCTCGTCGCAGTGGGCGCGGAGGTGGGATCAATGAGCAGTTCTTC. This codes for CSARRSGRGGGINEQFF.

The chain couples TRBV5-1 to TRBJ2-1; TRBD2 aligns across 8 bases. This CDR3 comprises 14 residues. J was trimmed by 8 bases and V by 0 bases; bases with no gene match: 4. CDR1 is SGHRS, CDR2 YFSETQ, per germline. CDR3 in DNA: TGCGCCAGCAGCTTGGCGGCAGCGGGGGATGAGCAGTTCTTC. Amino acids: CASSLAAAGDEQFF.

This clonotype was observed a handful of times. The genes are TRBV29-1 and TRBJ1-1; TRBD1 aligns across 7 bases. V lost 6 bases and J lost 0; bases outside the gene matches: 4. Germline lookup yields CDR1 SQVTM and CDR2 ANQGSEA. CDR3 length equals 13 residues. CDR3 protein: CSVKTGLNTEAFF. CDR3 coding DNA: TGCAGCGTAAAGACAGGGTTGAACACTGAAGCTTTCTTT. Complete variable domain (other parts from reference TRBV29-1 and TRBJ1-1): SAVISQKPSRDICQRGTSLTIQCQVDSQVTMMFWYRQQPGQSLTLIATANQGSEATYESGFVIDKFPISRPNLTFSTLTVSNMSPEDSSIYLCSVKTGLNTEAFFGQGTRLTVV.

This chain joins TRBV27 and TRBJ2-1; TRBD2 is a possible D gene (5 bases). Trimming left V 3 bases short and J 4 bases short, with 13 bases between. Germline V lookup: CDR1 MNHEY, CDR2 SMNVEV (reference sequence). The CDR3 loop spans 15 amino acids. CDR3: CASSFEAERYNEQFF. The DNA of the CDR3 is TGTGCCAGCAGTTTCGAAGCGGAAAGGTACAATGAGCAGTTCTTC.

This clonotype was picked up a small number of times. The chain carries TRBV7-9 and TRBJ2-7, with 7 bases identical to TRBD2. CDR1 and CDR2 (germline): SEHNR, FQNEAQ (reference sequence). The CDR3 runs to 14 residues. Trimming took 5 bases from V and 7 from J; bases not matched to a gene: 11. CDR3 in DNA: TGTGCCAGCAGCCTAGGAGCGGGAACGTTGGAGCAGTACTTC. Translation gives CASSLGAGTLEQYF.

This clonotype has a handful of counts. The chain is built from TRBV5-4 and TRBJ1-6; 7 nucleotides match TRBD1. Germline V gives CDR1 SGHNT, CDR2 YYREEE (reference sequence). The CDR3 covers 15 residues. With 0 bases clipped from V and 11 bases from J, the junction kept 8 bases outside the gene matches. As DNA, the CDR3 is TGTGCCAGCAGCTTGGATACAGGGGCTGTAACACCCCTCCACTTT. Its translation: CASSLDTGAVTPLHF. The full variable domain, its missing parts supplied by reference TRBV5-4 and TRBJ1-6, is ETGVTQSPTHLIKTRGQQVTLRCSSQSGHNTVSWYQQALGQGPQFIFQYYREEENGRGNFPPRFSGLQFPNYSSELNVNALELDDSALYLCASSLDTGAVTPLHFGNGTRLTVT.

The genes are TRBV7-9 and TRBJ2-5; D is ambiguous. Trimming shortened V by 5 bases and J by 0 bases, and 7 bases separated the two germline ends. The CDR3 runs to 13 residues. The germline V gene encodes CDR1 SEHNR and CDR2 FQNEAQ (reference sequence). CDR3 sequence (DNA): TGTGCCAGCAGCCCGACATACCAAGAGACCCAGTACTTC. It codes for CASSPTYQETQYF.

The chain has TRBV30 and TRBJ1-1; D may be TRBD1 (5 bases). The V end lost 5 bases, the J end lost 1 base, and 20 bases lay between the germline ends. Germline V gene data show CDR1 as GTSNPN and CDR2 as SVGIG (reference sequence). The CDR3 contains 16 residues. CDR3: CAWAPPNRPTNTEAFF. The CDR3 DNA is TGTGCCTGGGCCCCCCCGAACAGGCCGACGAACACTGAAGCTTTCTTT.

This clonotype was seen more than once but under ten times. The chain recombines TRBV11-2 with TRBJ2-1, with D perhaps matching TRBD1 (5 bases). This CDR3 spans 16 amino acids. Trimming pared 6 bases from V and 0 bases from J, leaving 15 bases between. Germline loops: CDR1 SGHAT, CDR2 FQNNGV. CDR3 region: CASRQLGRDSYNEQFF. CDR3 nucleotides: TGTGCCAGCAGACAGTTGGGGCGTGACTCCTACAATGAGCAGTTCTTC.

The chain carries TRBV7-8 and TRBJ2-1, with TRBD1 matching 9 bases. The trim removed 5 bases at V and 7 bases at J, leaving 6 bases unmatched. CDR1 is SGHVS, CDR2 FQNEAQ, per germline. This CDR3 has 14 amino acids. CDR3 sequence reads: CASSLNRGRNEQFF. Here the CDR3 DNA reads TGTGCCAGCAGCCTAAACAGGGGGCGGAATGAGCAGTTCTTC. The whole variable domain, filled in from reference TRBV7-8 and TRBJ2-1, reads GAGVSQSPRYKVAKRGQDVALRCDPISGHVSLFWYQQALGQGPEFLTYFQNEAQLDKSGLPSDRFFAERPEGSVSTLKIQRTQQEDSAVYLCASSLNRGRNEQFFGPGTRLTVL.

This clonotype was recorded a few times. The chain links TRBV20-1 to TRBJ1-1, with D possibly TRBD1 on 6 matching bases. V lost 2 bases to trimming and J lost 5 bases, with 12 bases between them. The CDR3 spans 13 residues. Germline V gene sequence: CDR1 DFQATT, CDR2 SNEGSKA (reference sequence). The CDR3 reads CSARNTRGTEAFF. The CDR3 bases are TGCAGTGCTAGAAACACCAGGGGTACTGAAGCTTTCTTT.

The gene calls are TRBV18 and TRBJ2-5; 12 bases fit TRBD1. V dropped 1 base and J dropped 1; count of bases not matched to a gene: 7. Germline assignment: CDR1 KGHSH and CDR2 LQKENI. This CDR3 contains 18 residues. DNA of the CDR3: TGTGCCAGCTCACCACGGGGACAGGGGGCTTTTGCCCAAGAGACCCAGTACTTC. Translation: CASSPRGQGAFAQETQYF.

This clonotype has only a few counts. V is TRBV7-9 and J is TRBJ1-1; TRBD1 might be the D (5 bases). This CDR3 is built from 13 residues. CDR1 SEHNR and CDR2 FQNEAQ come from the germline V gene (reference sequence). V lost 5 bases to trimming and J lost 6 bases, with 13 bases between them. CDR3 in amino acids: CASSPWDRAEAFF. CDR3 nucleotide sequence: TGTGCCAGCAGCCCCTGGGACCGGGCTGAAGCTTTCTTT.

This clonotype was picked up a small number of times. The chain joins TRBV5-5 to TRBJ2-5; D tentatively reads TRBD1 or TRBD2 (5 bases each). Deletions cut 4 bases from V and 1 base from J, with 17 bases between. CDR1 is SGHKS and CDR2 is YYEKEE in the germline V gene (reference sequence). The CDR3 contains 16 residues. CDR3 nucleotide sequence: TGTGCCAGCAGCCTTAGGGGAGTGGGGTCCCAAGAGACCCAGTACTTC. This gives the protein CASSLRGVGSQETQYF.